This T cell receptor beta chain appears in the sequencing data of a study of cytomegalovirus exposure and HLA in healthy donors. The CDR3 spans 15 residues. V lost 7 bases, J lost 0 bases, and 7 bases stayed unmatched. Germline CDR1 MDHEN, CDR2 SYDVKM. Amplification used 60 Vbeta primers and 13 Jbeta primers. Using immunoSEQ multiplex PCR, the repertoire was profiled, and TCRdb retains in-frame clones only, with some absent. Its table lists 40,000 to 55,000 clones. Of note for this clone: Its cognate antigen is unknown.

Study outcomes and limitations: Researchers left out some V segments, among them TRBV6-2 and TRBV6-3, as indistinguishable.

Sample: PBMCs. The TCR comes from a male donor in good health and CMV-seropositive. This chain uses TRBV28 with TRBJ1-1; 8 nucleotides line up with TRBD1. This chain's CDR3 is CASTVDRGMNTEAFF. CDR3 DNA: TGTGCCAGCACTGTTGACAGGGGAATGAACACTGAAGCTTTCTTT. The full variable domain, its missing parts supplied by reference TRBV28 and TRBJ1-1, is DVKVTQSSRYLVKRTGEKVFLECVQDMDHENMFWYRQDPGLGLRLIYFSYDVKMKEKGDIPEGYSVSREKKERFSLILESASTNQTSMYLCASTVDRGMNTEAFFGQGTRLTVV.